This passage covers 5 T cell receptor beta chains from one sample sequenced in a study of T cell responses to AZD1222 COVID-19 vaccine. Generated by immunoSEQ multiplex PCR, the TCRdb table keeps only in-frame clones and is missing some. Found here are tens of thousands of clones, roughly 90% of them singletons; the top ten hold less than 15%. The sequences come from peripheral blood, collected 28 days after the second AZD1222 dose. These receptors came from an adult who received the AZD1222 COVID-19 vaccine.

V and J are TRBV12-3 or TRBV12-4 and TRBJ1-5, with TRBD1 identical over 7 bases. The CDR3 is 13 amino acids. V shed 10 bases and J 3 bases; nucleotides not matched to a gene: 6. CDR3 sequence (DNA): TGTGCCACCGGGACAGCGCCCAATCAGCCCCAGCATTTT. Encoded protein: CATGTAPNQPQHF.

This clone was seen once. The gene calls are TRBV6-5 and TRBJ2-7, with D unresolved. This CDR3 is built from 12 residues. CDR1 and CDR2 (germline): MNHEY, SVGAGI. V lost 4 bases to trimming and J lost 2 bases, with 6 bases between them. The CDR3 DNA is TGTGCCAGCAGTTCCCAGGCCTACGAGCAGTACTTC. It specifies CASSSQAYEQYF.

The chain couples TRBV2 to TRBJ2-7, with D possibly being TRBD2 (6 bases). Germline values: CDR1 SNHLY, CDR2 FYNNEI. The CDR3 is made up of 13 amino acids. Between the trimmed V and J ends, which lost 3 bases and 4 bases, there was a span of 10 bases. This chain's CDR3 is CASSDWGEYEQYF. DNA for the CDR3: TGTGCCAGCAGTGATTGGGGGGAGTACGAGCAGTACTTC. Drawing the rest from reference TRBV2 and TRBJ2-7, the complete variable domain is EPEVTQTPSHQVTQMGQEVILRCVPISNHLYFYWYRQILGQKVEFLVSFYNNEISEKSEIFDDQFSVERPDGSNFTLKIRSTKLEDSAMYFCASSDWGEYEQYFGPGTRLTVT.

This sequence joins TRBV18 and TRBJ2-5; no firm D call. The V end was cut by 3 bases, the J end by 5 bases, with 13 bases between. The CDR3 runs 14 residues. Per the germline V gene, CDR1 is KGHSH and CDR2 is LQKENI. The CDR3 DNA follows: TGTGCCAGCTCACCGCTAGGGATTGGGGAGACCCAGTACTTC. This encodes CASSPLGIGETQYF. Combining the CDR3 with reference TRBV18 and TRBJ2-5 gives the whole variable domain NAGVMQNPRHLVRRRGQEARLRCSPMKGHSHVYWYRQLPEEGLKFMVYLQKENIIDESGMPKERFSAEFPKEGPSILRIQQVVRGDSAAYFCASSPLGIGETQYFGPGTRLLVL.

This chain joins TRBV5-4 and TRBJ2-7; 7 positions agree with TRBD1. V was pared by 3 bases and J by 0 bases, with 6 bases of the junction left unmatched. The CDR3 length is 15 residues. Germline values: CDR1 SGHNT, CDR2 YYREEE (reference sequence). CDR3 residues: CASSSGTASSYEQYF. CDR3 DNA sequence: TGTGCCAGCAGCTCGGGGACAGCGTCCTCCTACGAGCAGTACTTC.